Each of the 29 T cell receptor beta chains below was sequenced from the same sample in a study of cytomegalovirus exposure and HLA in healthy donors. Primers: 60 Vbeta forward and 13 Jbeta reverse. TCRdb's table, derived via immunoSEQ multiplex PCR, lists solely in-frame clones and lacks some. The table includes 200,000 to 250,000 clones, about three quarters detected once. Sequencing used PBMCs. The origin of the receptors is an older woman in good health and CMV-seropositive.

This rearrangement joins TRBV19 to TRBJ2-7, with 7 bases matching TRBD2. Germline V gives CDR1 LNHDA, CDR2 SQIVND (reference sequence). CDR3 length: 14 amino acids. The V and J ends lost 7 bases and 0 bases, in that order; junction bases with no gene match: 6. CDR3 residues: CASKIAGNSYEQYF. DNA for the CDR3: TGTGCCAGTAAGATAGCGGGCAACTCCTACGAGCAGTACTTC. The full variable domain, rest sourced from reference TRBV19 and TRBJ2-7, is DGGITQSPKYLFRKEGQNVTLSCEQNLNHDAMYWYRQDPGQGLRLIYYSQIVNDFQKGDIAEGYSVSREKKESFPLTVTSAQKNPTAFYLCASKIAGNSYEQYFGPGTRLTVT.

V gene TRBV30 combines with J gene TRBJ2-5; 7 bases agree with TRBD2. The V gene's germline CDR1 is GTSNPN and CDR2 SVGIG (reference sequence). V gave up 3 bases and J gave up 0 bases; unmatched junction bases: 1. The CDR3 covers 13 residues. The DNA for the CDR3 is TGTGCCTGGAGAGGGACTAACCAAGAGACCCAGTACTTC. This encodes CAWRGTNQETQYF.

V gene TRBV27 combines with J gene TRBJ1-5, with a tentative D call TRBD1 (6 bases). This CDR3 is 16 amino acids long. Deletions cut 5 bases from V and 7 bases from J, with 21 bases between. Germline V lookup: CDR1 MNHEY, CDR2 SMNVEV (reference sequence). CDR3 sequence reads: CASSPPIGGGGQPQHF. In DNA, the CDR3 is TGTGCCAGCAGTCCCCCTATCGGGGGGGGCGGCCAGCCCCAGCATTTT.

V is TRBV18 and J is TRBJ2-5, with TRBD1 matching 9 bases. The length of the CDR3 is 16 residues. Losses at the gene ends were 2 bases for V and 4 bases for J; bases not matched to a gene: 8. The germline V gene encodes CDR1 KGHSH and CDR2 LQKENI. CDR3 amino acids: CASSPVGQGPGETQYF. The CDR3 bases are TGTGCCAGCTCACCAGTGGGACAGGGCCCGGGAGAGACCCAGTACTTC.

The chain employs TRBV5-1 and TRBJ1-4; TRBD1 might be the D (6 bases). Germline lookup yields CDR1 SGHRS and CDR2 YFSETQ. V dropped 3 bases and J dropped 4 bases, with 10 bases sitting between them. The CDR3 has 14 amino acids. The DNA of the CDR3 is TGCGCCAGCAGCTCACCGGACAGTAATGAAAAACTGTTTTTT. It is translated as CASSSPDSNEKLFF.

This clone has a handful of counts. The chain employs TRBV6-1 and TRBJ2-5, with D perhaps matching TRBD1 (5 bases). Looked up from germline, CDR1 is MNHNS and CDR2 is SASEGT. Trimming stripped 1 base from V and 3 bases from J, with 12 bases between. The length of the CDR3 is 15 residues. CDR3: CASSEGYTGEETQYF. CDR3 DNA: TGTGCCAGCAGTGAAGGCTACACAGGTGAAGAGACCCAGTACTTC.

The J gene is TRBJ2-5, the V gene TRBV5-8; 11 bases match TRBD2. The end of the DNA fits TRBJ2-7 better, so the J call may be wrong. Germline V gene lookup returns CDR1 SGHTS and CDR2 YDEGEE. There are 17 residues in the CDR3. For the CDR3, the DNA is TGTGCCAGCAGCTTGAATCCGGGACTAGCGGTACCCTACGAGCAGTACTTC. This translates into CASSLNPGLAVPYEQYF.

This clone was seen a few times. This chain uses TRBV28 with TRBJ1-1, with 8 bases lining up with TRBD1. This CDR3 spans 18 amino acids. Trimming at V came to 5 bases and at J to 1 base, leaving 15 bases not matched to a gene. Germline V gene data show CDR1 as MDHEN and CDR2 as SYDVKM. The CDR3 loop is CASSPTAGTGTSNTEAFF. The CDR3 DNA follows: TGTGCCAGCAGTCCCACCGCCGGGACAGGAACATCGAACACTGAAGCTTTCTTT.

In nucleotides, the CDR3 is TGTGCCTGGAGTAAGAAGGACAGTGAGGGAGAGACCCAGTACTTC. This encodes CAWSKKDSEGETQYF. The rearrangement uses TRBV30 and TRBJ2-5; D might be TRBD1 (6 bases). This CDR3 contains 15 residues. From germline, CDR1 is GTSNPN and CDR2 SVGIG (reference sequence). V was shortened by 2 bases and J by 4 bases, with 17 bases between the two germline ends.

The rearrangement uses TRBV5-1 and TRBJ1-5; tentative D call: TRBD1 (6 bases). The CDR3 has 15 residues. V was pared by 4 bases and J by 9 bases, with 20 bases between. Germline loops: CDR1 SGHRS, CDR2 YFSETQ. The CDR3 is CASSRGGEGAGPQHF. The DNA for the CDR3 is TGCGCCAGCAGCAGGGGGGGGGAAGGTGCTGGGCCCCAGCATTTT. The full variable domain, rest sourced from reference TRBV5-1 and TRBJ1-5, is KAGVTQTPRYLIKTRGQQVTLSCSPISGHRSVSWYQQTPGQGLQFLFEYFSETQRNKGNFPGRFSGRQFSNSRSEMNVSTLELGDSALYLCASSRGGEGAGPQHFGDGTRLSIL.

The chain recombines TRBV18 with TRBJ1-2; D is ambiguous. This CDR3 comprises 14 residues. CDR1 is KGHSH, CDR2 LQKENI, per germline. Trimming removed 3 bases from V and 1 base from J, with 9 bases in between. CDR3 loop: CASSPMSDNYGYTF. In DNA, the CDR3 is TGTGCCAGCTCACCGATGTCAGATAACTATGGCTACACCTTC.

The chain has TRBV30 and TRBJ1-2, with no clear D. The V end lost 1 base, the J end lost 5 bases, and 11 bases lay between the germline ends. The CDR3 length is 13 residues. The germline gives CDR1 GTSNPN, CDR2 SVGIG (reference sequence). CDR3 residues: CAWSDWGEYGYTF. In DNA form, the CDR3 reads TGTGCCTGGAGTGATTGGGGAGAGTATGGCTACACCTTC.

The chain uses TRBV19 and TRBJ1-2; D is possibly TRBD1 (6 bases). CDR1 and CDR2 (germline): LNHDA, SQIVND (reference sequence). This CDR3 has 12 residues. Trimming took 7 bases from V and 4 from J, leaving 10 bases between them. CDR3 DNA sequence: TGTGCCAGTATAGGACAGACCTATGGCTACACCTTC. Protein: CASIGQTYGYTF.

The chain combines TRBV2 with TRBJ1-5; no clear D gene. V was clipped by 5 bases and J by 1 base, with 9 bases between them. Germline lookup yields CDR1 SNHLY and CDR2 FYNNEI. The CDR3 covers 14 residues. The CDR3 loop reads CASSQDTSNQPQHF. As DNA, the CDR3 is TGTGCCAGCAGTCAAGACACGAGCAATCAGCCCCAGCATTTT. Supplemented by reference TRBV2 and TRBJ1-5, the full variable domain reads EPEVTQTPSHQVTQMGQEVILRCVPISNHLYFYWYRQILGQKVEFLVSFYNNEISEKSEIFDDQFSVERPDGSNFTLKIRSTKLEDSAMYFCASSQDTSNQPQHFGDGTRLSIL.

The chain carries TRBV7-2 and TRBJ1-1; the D gene is possibly TRBD1 (6 bases). This CDR3 is built from 15 residues. Germline CDR1 is SGHTA and CDR2 is FQGNSA. Trimming cost V 0 bases and J 0 bases, with 8 bases left between them. For the CDR3, the DNA is TGTGCCAGCAGCTTAGCGCAGGGGATGAACACTGAAGCTTTCTTT. Translation: CASSLAQGMNTEAFF.

This chain joins TRBV15 and TRBJ1-6, with TRBD1 as a possible D gene (5 bases). The V end was cut by 2 bases, the J end by 4 bases, with 6 bases between. Germline values: CDR1 LNHNV, CDR2 YYDKDF (reference sequence). This CDR3 comprises 14 residues. The DNA for the CDR3 is TGTGCCACCAGCAGACAGGGATATAATTCACCCCTCCACTTT. Protein: CATSRQGYNSPLHF. The full variable domain, rest sourced from reference TRBV15 and TRBJ1-6, is DAMVIQNPRYQVTQFGKPVTLSCSQTLNHNVMYWYQQKSSQAPKLLFHYYDKDFNNEADTPDNFQSRRPNTSFCFLDIRSPGLGDTAMYLCATSRQGYNSPLHFGNGTRLTVT.

V is TRBV2 and J is TRBJ2-7, with TRBD1 matching over 7 bases. The CDR3 length is 14 residues. CDR1 and CDR2 from the germline V gene are SNHLY and FYNNEI. The V segment lost 5 bases and the J segment 3 bases; nucleotides outside the gene matches: 7. In DNA form, the CDR3 reads TGTGCCAGCAGTTCCCAGGGACAGATCTACGAGCAGTACTTC. This codes for CASSSQGQIYEQYF.

The chain carries TRBV7-3 and TRBJ2-5; perhaps TRBD2 as D (5 bases). Germline CDR1 is SGHTA and CDR2 is FQGTGA. V was clipped by 2 bases and J by 5 bases, with 9 bases between them. The CDR3 runs to 13 residues. The CDR3 region has the DNA TGTGCCAGCAGCTTAGACCGCGGGGAGACCCAGTACTTC. Protein: CASSLDRGETQYF.

The V call is TRBV11-2, the J call TRBJ2-3; 9 bases agree with TRBD2. The ends lost 5 bases at V and 6 bases at J; junction bases unmatched: 6. In germline, CDR1 is SGHAT, CDR2 FQNNGV. The CDR3 runs 14 residues. The CDR3 nucleotides read TGTGCCAGCAGCCCTGGACTAGCGTCCGATACGCAGTATTTT. Translation gives CASSPGLASDTQYF.

V is TRBV10-3 and J is TRBJ2-1; 8 positions match TRBD2. The germline V gene encodes CDR1 ENHRY and CDR2 SYGVKD. There are 13 residues in the CDR3. Trimming took 6 bases from V and 8 from J; bases not matched to a gene: 6. Here the CDR3 DNA reads TGTGCCATCAGCGTCGGGAGGGAGGATGAGCAGTTCTTC. It yields the protein CAISVGREDEQFF.

The chain has TRBV29-1 and TRBJ2-3; the match to TRBD1 covers 7 bases. Per the germline V gene, CDR1 is SQVTM and CDR2 is ANQGSEA. The CDR3 loop spans 12 amino acids. V shed 7 bases, J shed 4 bases, and the junction held 5 bases outside the gene matches. The CDR3 here is CSELQGADTQYF. CDR3 DNA: TGCAGCGAACTGCAGGGGGCAGATACGCAGTATTTT.

The chain uses TRBV29-1 and TRBJ1-5; TRBD1 might be the D (5 bases). The CDR3 runs to 14 residues. Germline assignment: CDR1 SQVTM and CDR2 ANQGSEA. The V and J ends lost 6 bases and 3 bases respectively, with 15 bases between them. The CDR3 DNA follows: TGCAGCGTGTATGAGCCGGGACTCAATCAGCCCCAGCATTTT. Translating it yields CSVYEPGLNQPQHF.

This sequence joins TRBV2 and TRBJ1-2, with 12 bases aligning to TRBD1. The V gene end was trimmed by 4 bases and the J gene end by 8 bases; junction bases not matched to a gene: 14. The CDR3 contains 17 residues. Per germline, CDR1 SNHLY and CDR2 FYNNEI. This CDR3 is CASSGEVRDRGRRGYTF. The CDR3 nucleotides are TGTGCCAGCAGTGGGGAGGTCCGGGACAGGGGGCGTCGAGGCTACACCTTC.

The J gene is TRBJ1-1, the V gene TRBV2, with 10 bases aligning to TRBD1. This CDR3 has 18 residues. Germline CDR1 is SNHLY and CDR2 is FYNNEI. V gave up 6 bases and J gave up 1 base; unmatched junction bases: 14. The CDR3 sequence is CASRYRQGAIYRNTEAFF. In DNA form, the CDR3 reads TGTGCCAGCAGATACCGACAGGGGGCTATTTATCGGAACACTGAAGCTTTCTTT.

The gene calls are TRBV5-4 and TRBJ1-5; 7 bases fit TRBD1. The V segment lost 4 bases and the J segment 7 bases; nucleotides outside the gene matches: 8. This CDR3 contains 14 residues. The V gene's germline CDR1 is SGHNT and CDR2 YYREEE (reference sequence). The DNA for the CDR3 is TGTGCCAGCAGCGCGGAGGGGGCGAGACAGCCCCAGCATTTT. Its translation: CASSAEGARQPQHF. Variable domain in full (rest from reference TRBV5-4 and TRBJ1-5): ETGVTQSPTHLIKTRGQQVTLRCSSQSGHNTVSWYQQALGQGPQFIFQYYREEENGRGNFPPRFSGLQFPNYSSELNVNALELDDSALYLCASSAEGARQPQHFGDGTRLSIL.

About this clone itself: Different DNA sequences within this sample yield the same CDR3. The V gene is TRBV14, the J gene TRBJ2-1; 9 bases agree with TRBD2. J lost 5 bases, V lost 0 bases, and 5 bases had no gene match. The CDR3 loop spans 16 amino acids. Per the germline V gene, CDR1 is SGHDN and CDR2 is FVKESK. The CDR3 spells CASSQDSGSWNNEQFF. CDR3 DNA sequence: TGTGCCAGCAGCCAAGATAGCGGGAGCTGGAACAATGAGCAGTTCTTC. The variable domain in full, completed from reference TRBV14 and TRBJ2-1, reads EAGVTQFPSHSVIEKGQTVTLRCDPISGHDNLYWYRRVMGKEIKFLLHFVKESKQDESGMPNNRFLAERTGGTYSTLKVQPAELEDSGVYFCASSQDSGSWNNEQFFGPGTRLTVL.

This clone has only one observation. The V gene is TRBV2, the J gene TRBJ2-7; unclear D gene. The CDR3 is 14 amino acids. Per germline, CDR1 SNHLY and CDR2 FYNNEI. The V end was cut by 7 bases, the J end by 5 bases, with 18 bases between. Here the CDR3 DNA reads TGTGCCAGCACCATGACAACCCCCACGAACGAGCAGTACTTC. Its protein is CASTMTTPTNEQYF.

The V call is TRBV9, the J call TRBJ2-1, with D tentatively TRBD1 (5 bases). This CDR3 comprises 14 residues. V lost 1 base and J lost 6, with 11 bases in between. Germline V gene data show CDR1 as SGDLS and CDR2 as YYNGEE. CDR3 amino acids: CASSVRQGSNEQFF. The CDR3 DNA reads as TGTGCCAGCAGCGTAAGGCAGGGAAGCAATGAGCAGTTCTTC.

V gene TRBV19 combines with J gene TRBJ2-2; 9 nucleotides agree with TRBD2. This CDR3 contains 13 residues. Germline CDR1 LNHDA, CDR2 SQIVND (reference sequence). Written as DNA, the CDR3 is TGTGCATCCGGCGGGAGGGCCACCGGGGAGCTGTTTTTT. As protein: CASGGRATGELFF.